What follows are 14 T cell receptor beta chains derived from one specimen sequenced in a study of beta chain features in type 1 diabetes. The study reverse transcribed the entire isolated RNA, so it sequenced expressed TCRB transcripts. Clones were sequenced by immunoSEQ multiplex PCR, and TCRdb holds only the in-frame ones, with some missing. The data contain about 350,000 clones, around a fifth of them seen just once; the ten biggest clones take up approximately 0.041%. The sample was naive CD4+ T cells from blood. Receptors were obtained from a woman in her late teens or twenties in good health.

V and J are TRBV5-4 and TRBJ2-7; D is perhaps TRBD1 (5 bases). V lost 3 bases to trimming and J lost 2 bases, with 9 bases between them. This CDR3 has 13 residues. Germline V lookup: CDR1 SGHNT, CDR2 YYREEE (reference sequence). CDR3 DNA: TGTGCCAGCAGCTACCCAGGGACCTACGAGCAGTACTTC. Protein product: CASSYPGTYEQYF.

This clone was recorded a few times. The chain recombines TRBV5-1 with TRBJ2-2; no definite D call. Germline values: CDR1 SGHRS, CDR2 YFSETQ. V shed 0 bases and J shed 2 bases, with 8 bases lying between them. This CDR3 is built from 15 residues. CDR3 coding DNA: TGCGCCAGCAGCTTGGTTTCAGTCAACACCGGGGAGCTGTTTTTT. This codes for CASSLVSVNTGELFF.

The rearrangement joins TRBV7-9 to TRBJ1-2; D unresolved. Germline CDR1 SEHNR, CDR2 FQNEAQ (reference sequence). Trimming pared 3 bases from V and 7 bases from J, leaving 9 bases between. The CDR3 is 12 amino acids. The CDR3 here is CASSFEGRGYTF. Here the CDR3 DNA reads TGTGCCAGCAGCTTCGAGGGTCGTGGCTACACCTTC.

In this sample, this clone turned up a few times. The rearrangement uses TRBV4-1 and TRBJ2-7; maybe TRBD2 (6 bases). V shed 1 base and J shed 3 bases, with 16 bases lying between them. Germline V lookup: CDR1 MGHRA, CDR2 YSYEKL. This CDR3 has 16 amino acids. The CDR3 spells CASSQAAGPFIYEQYF. The CDR3, as DNA: TGCGCCAGCAGCCAAGCTGCGGGACCTTTTATCTACGAGCAGTACTTC.

This clone was seen more than once but under ten times. This chain connects TRBV7-2 to TRBJ2-4; 13 bases line up with TRBD2. Germline trimming cut 1 base from V and 6 bases from J; bases unmatched to any gene: 3. Germline loops: CDR1 SGHTA, CDR2 FQGNSA. The CDR3 runs to 16 residues. CDR3 amino acids: CASSLELAGGVNIQYF. Written as DNA, the CDR3 is TGTGCCAGCAGCTTAGAACTAGCGGGAGGGGTAAACATTCAGTACTTC.

This clone appeared a few times. The chain joins TRBV7-9 to TRBJ2-2; the D is unclear. From germline, CDR1 is SEHNR and CDR2 FQNEAQ (reference sequence). This CDR3 has 15 residues. V was trimmed by 1 base and J by 3 bases, leaving 9 bases between them. In DNA form, the CDR3 reads TGTGCCAGCAGCTTAGTGGGCTCCTACACCGGGGAGCTGTTTTTT. Translation gives CASSLVGSYTGELFF.

The sample holds a few counts of this clone. The chain combines TRBV7-2 with TRBJ2-1, with D perhaps matching TRBD1 (6 bases). The germline gives CDR1 SGHTA, CDR2 FQGNSA. With 5 bases removed from V and 4 bases from J, the gap between germline ends came to 15 bases. The CDR3 runs 15 residues. The CDR3 reads CASSQTGSPYNEQFF. The CDR3 DNA reads TGTGCCAGCAGCCAAACAGGGTCCCCTTACAATGAGCAGTTCTTC.

V is TRBV7-2 and J is TRBJ1-5; a weak D match, TRBD1 (5 bases). The CDR3 has 15 residues. The V end was cut by 1 base, the J end by 4 bases, with 11 bases between. CDR1 is SGHTA and CDR2 is FQGNSA in the germline V gene. CDR3 sequence (DNA): TGTGCCAGCAGCTTAGTCGGACAATTGAATCAGCCCCAGCATTTT. Protein sequence: CASSLVGQLNQPQHF.

The V and J genes are TRBV5-6 and TRBJ2-7; 11 bases align to TRBD2. This CDR3 is 15 amino acids long. Looked up from germline, CDR1 is SGHDT and CDR2 is YYEEEE. The V segment lost 1 base and the J segment 7 bases; nucleotides outside the gene matches: 7. This chain's CDR3 is CASSLIAGGPDEQYF. CDR3 sequence (DNA): TGTGCCAGCAGCTTGATAGCGGGAGGGCCAGATGAGCAGTACTTC. The variable domain in full, completed from reference TRBV5-6 and TRBJ2-7, reads DAGVTQSPTHLIKTRGQQVTLRCSPKSGHDTVSWYQQALGQGPQFIFQYYEEEERQRGNFPDRFSGHQFPNYSSELNVNALLLGDSALYLCASSLIAGGPDEQYFGPGTRLTVT.

This clone has just a few counts. The gene calls are TRBV30 and TRBJ2-7; 9 positions agree with TRBD1. Trimming took 2 bases from V and 2 from J; bases not matched to a gene: 7. Germline V lookup: CDR1 GTSNPN, CDR2 SVGIG (reference sequence). The CDR3 runs to 15 residues. CDR3 DNA sequence: TGTGCCTGGAGTCCCGGACAGGGGAGAACCTACGAGCAGTACTTC. Translated, it gives CAWSPGQGRTYEQYF.

The J gene is TRBJ2-3, the V gene TRBV28, with TRBD2 matching over 10 bases. The CDR3 contains 15 residues. CDR1 MDHEN and CDR2 SYDVKM come from the germline V gene. Losses at the gene ends were 6 bases for V and 5 bases for J; bases not matched to a gene: 8. The CDR3 DNA reads TGTGCCAGCAGATATAGCGGGGGGAAGGGAGATACGCAGTATTTT. Translation: CASRYSGGKGDTQYF.

This chain uses TRBV11-2 with TRBJ1-1; D remains unclear. V dropped 1 base and J dropped 4 bases, with 10 bases sitting between them. Per the germline V gene, CDR1 is SGHAT and CDR2 is FQNNGV. The CDR3 totals 14 residues. DNA for the CDR3: TGTGCCAGCAGCTTAGCCTCCGGTGGCACTGAAGCTTTCTTT. Protein: CASSLASGGTEAFF. The full variable domain, in which reference TRBV11-2 and TRBJ1-1 provide the parts outside the CDR3, is EAGVAQSPRYKIIEKRQSVAFWCNPISGHATLYWYQQILGQGPKLLIQFQNNGVVDDSQLPKDRFSAERLKGVDSTLKIQPAKLEDSAVYLCASSLASGGTEAFFGQGTRLTVV.

Only a few counts were recorded for this clone. DNA of the CDR3: TGCGCCAGCAGCCAAACTAGCGGGGGAGGCACAGATACGCAGTATTTT. This sequence encodes CASSQTSGGGTDTQYF. The chain is built from TRBV4-3 and TRBJ2-3; 11 bases are shared with TRBD2. This CDR3 is 16 amino acids long. Germline values: CDR1 LGHNA, CDR2 YSLEER. The trim removed 2 bases at V and 1 base at J, leaving 2 bases unmatched.

The genes are TRBV5-1 and TRBJ2-1; D is unclear. Germline values: CDR1 SGHRS, CDR2 YFSETQ. The CDR3 runs 11 residues. Trimming left V 2 bases short and J 8 bases short, with 5 bases between. This CDR3 reads CASSLEYEQFF. CDR3 sequence (DNA): TGCGCCAGCAGCTTAGAGTATGAGCAGTTCTTC.